The present T cell receptor (beta chain) was sequenced within a study of T-cell reconstitution after alpha-beta-depleted transplantation in children. Unique molecular identifiers were built into the TCRbeta library. TCRdb passed the PCR reads through MiXCR, listing each CDR3 protein once. This sample has 450,000 to 500,000 distinct CDR3 sequences, with around 13% found just once. Germline V gene data show CDR1 as DFQATT and CDR2 as SNEGSKA (reference sequence). The CDR3 length is 16 residues. The V gene end was trimmed by 0 bases and the J gene end by 7 bases; junction bases not matched to a gene: 6.

This rearrangement joins TRBV20-1 to TRBJ1-6, with 10 bases that match TRBD1. The TCR comes from a human donor who donated a stem cell graft to a child with combined immunodeficiency. Sequencing used PBMCs from the stem cell graft donor, obtained from the stem cell graft. The CDR3, as DNA: TGCAGTGCTAGAGATCCCGGGACAGGGGTAAATTCACCCCTCCACTTT. Translation gives CSARDPGTGVNSPLHF.